The entry below gives a single TCR beta chain sequence along with its context. Its antigen is currently unknown. The data stem from a study of shared clonotypes between healthy human individuals. Whole-study results and caveats: Sharing of clonotypes among donors was expected to vary with sequencing depth.

V lost 5 bases, J lost 4 bases, and 17 bases lay in between. The germline gives CDR1 SGHVS, CDR2 FQNEAQ. The CDR3 length is 15 residues. Only in-frame clones appear in the TCRdb table, and some are missing; sequencing was by immunoSEQ multiplex PCR. The sample includes approximately 500,000 clones, 81% of them seen just once. The chain uses TRBV7-8 and TRBJ1-2; possibly TRBD1 for D (6 bases). Source material: PBMCs. This TCR came from a woman aged 40 to 50 in good health. Some clones in this sample may be carry-over from other donors' samples. CDR3 loop: CASSPGRGRLYGYTF. The CDR3 DNA reads as TGTGCCAGCAGCCCGGGTCGGGGGCGACTCTATGGCTACACCTTC.